Below are 8 T cell receptor beta chains sequenced from a single sample in a study of T cell repertoires in cytomegalovirus infection. The antigens of these receptors remain unknown. TCRdb used MiXCR to reprocess the reads, holding one entry per CDR3 protein. The data show approximately 600,000 distinct CDR3 sequences, about 40% seen once. Sample: cultured PBMCs, taken from culture after CMV antigen stimulation. Receptor source: a human donor in good health (CMV status not recorded). Some clones in this sample may be carry-over from other donors' samples.

This sequence joins TRBV5-1 and TRBJ1-6; D is undetermined. The V end was cut by 5 bases, the J end by 8 bases, with 14 bases between. The CDR3 is 14 amino acids. The germline gives CDR1 SGHRS, CDR2 YFSETQ. The CDR3 sequence: CASRPGRSDSPLHF. CDR3 nucleotide sequence: TGCGCCAGCAGACCAGGACGGAGTGATTCACCCCTCCACTTT.

This chain connects TRBV20-1 to TRBJ2-1, with D perhaps given as TRBD1 or TRBD2 (5 bases each). This CDR3 comprises 13 residues. With 6 bases removed from V and 5 bases from J, the gap between germline ends came to 14 bases. Germline V CDR1 and CDR2: DFQATT, SNEGSKA (reference sequence). The CDR3 DNA follows: TGCAGTGCGCGGGTGGGGACGAACAATGAGCAGTTCTTC. Translation gives CSARVGTNNEQFF.

This chain connects TRBV2 to TRBJ1-2; TRBD1 matches at 7 bases. Germline V gene data show CDR1 as SNHLY and CDR2 as FYNNEI. Trimming removed 9 bases from V and 8 bases from J; junction bases left unmatched: 9. This CDR3 has 12 amino acids. The DNA for the CDR3 is TGTGCCAGGACAACAGGGGATGGCGGCTACACCTTC. This sequence encodes CARTTGDGGYTF.

The chain couples TRBV10-3 to TRBJ1-2; 7 bases map to TRBD1. Germline values: CDR1 ENHRY, CDR2 SYGVKD. Trimming removed 8 bases from V and 8 bases from J; junction bases left unmatched: 8. This CDR3 contains 12 residues. The CDR3 here is CAIRDSEWGYTF. CDR3 DNA sequence: TGTGCCATCCGGGACAGCGAATGGGGCTACACCTTC.

The chain employs TRBV2 and TRBJ1-1; the D is unclear. Trimming pared 4 bases from V and 5 bases from J, leaving 8 bases between. The CDR3 contains 12 residues. Looked up from germline, CDR1 is SNHLY and CDR2 is FYNNEI. CDR3 in amino acids: CASSGITTEAFF. The CDR3 DNA follows: TGTGCCAGCAGTGGAATTACTACTGAAGCTTTCTTT.

This clonotype was seen a few times. The chain uses TRBV12-3 or TRBV12-4 and TRBJ2-5; 8 bases line up with TRBD2. The CDR3 is 18 residues long. Losses at the gene ends were 5 bases for V and 5 bases for J; bases not matched to a gene: 19. The CDR3 is CASSRGGESWLASETQYF. The CDR3 DNA sequence: TGTGCCAGCAGTCGGGGGGGGGAGTCTTGGCTAGCGTCGGAGACCCAGTACTTC.

This clonotype was detected only a few times. V is TRBV6-2 or TRBV6-3 and J is TRBJ2-7; TRBD2 matches at 10 bases. V dropped 0 bases and J dropped 0; count of bases not matched to a gene: 2. The CDR3 runs to 16 residues. Germline loops: CDR1 MNHEY, CDR2 SVGEGT. Here the CDR3 reads CASSYSPSGGSYEQYF. DNA of the CDR3: TGTGCCAGCAGTTACTCTCCTAGCGGGGGCTCCTACGAGCAGTACTTC.

The gene calls are TRBV7-3 and TRBJ1-2, with 11 bases fitting TRBD1. The CDR3 is 14 amino acids. V trimming: 4 bases; J trimming: 8 bases; junction bases outside the gene matches: 6. Germline V lookup: CDR1 SGHTA, CDR2 FQGTGA. In nucleotides, the CDR3 is TGTGCCAGCAGCTGGACAGGGGGCGAGGGGGGCTACACCTTC. Protein sequence: CASSWTGGEGGYTF.